This is a list of T cell receptor beta chains from one sample in a study of shared clonotypes between healthy human individuals. Clones were read by immunoSEQ multiplex PCR, and TCRdb kept only the in-frame ones, dropping some. The table has hundreds of thousands of clones, roughly 96% seen once; the top ten hold 0.11%. The sample comprised naive CD8+ T cells sorted from blood. These TCRs come from a woman aged 25 to 39 in good health. Each CDR3 is given with its conserved first and last residue. The D gene is left open where the match is weak. Expanded clones get a size class; other rows say once, few or many, or leave the size out.

d_call: -; clone_size: -; v_call: TRBV7-8; j_call: TRBJ1-2; cdr3_aa: CASSLAALRYQTNYGYTF; cdr3_nt: TGTGCCAGCAGCTTAGCGGCTTTACGTTACCAAACTAACTATGGCTACACCTTC
d_call: -; clone_size: -; v_call: TRBV15; j_call: TRBJ1-5; cdr3_aa: CATSRDRSATSNQPQHF; cdr3_nt: TGTGCCACCAGCAGAGATCGTAGTGCGACTAGCAATCAGCCCCAGCATTTT
d_call: -; clone_size: -; v_call: TRBV6-5; j_call: TRBJ2-7; cdr3_aa: CASSYSIGSKTYEQYF; cdr3_nt: TGTGCCAGCAGTTACTCTATCGGCAGTAAAACCTACGAGCAGTACTTC
d_call: -; clone_size: -; v_call: TRBV2; j_call: TRBJ2-1; cdr3_aa: CASSRLVGSYNEQFF; cdr3_nt: TGTGCCAGCAGCAGACTAGTCGGGTCCTACAATGAGCAGTTCTTC
d_call: -; clone_size: -; v_call: TRBV11-2; j_call: TRBJ2-5; cdr3_aa: CASSPPLGPHQETQYF; cdr3_nt: TGTGCCAGCAGCCCTCCTTTGGGGCCCCATCAAGAGACCCAGTACTTC
d_call: -; clone_size: -; v_call: TRBV28; j_call: TRBJ2-7; cdr3_aa: CASSFPGQHYEQYF; cdr3_nt: TGTGCCAGCAGTTTTCCCGGACAGCACTACGAGCAGTACTTC
d_call: -; clone_size: -; v_call: TRBV5-6; j_call: TRBJ1-1; cdr3_aa: CASSSTGDTEAFF; cdr3_nt: TGTGCCAGCAGCTCGACCGGGGACACTGAAGCTTTCTTT
d_call: -; clone_size: -; v_call: TRBV19; j_call: TRBJ2-7; cdr3_aa: CASSASEAYEQYF; cdr3_nt: TGTGCCAGTAGTGCGTCGGAGGCCTACGAGCAGTACTTC
d_call: -; clone_size: -; v_call: TRBV5-1; j_call: TRBJ1-4; cdr3_aa: CASSLLGVREKLFF; cdr3_nt: TGCGCCAGCAGCTTGTTGGGGGTGCGGGAAAAACTGTTTTTT
d_call: -; clone_size: -; v_call: TRBV7-6; j_call: TRBJ2-3; cdr3_aa: CASSLAGEGPGTDTQYF; cdr3_nt: TGTGCCAGCAGCTTAGCGGGTGAAGGCCCTGGCACAGATACGCAGTATTTT
d_call: TRBD2; clone_size: -; v_call: TRBV6-5; j_call: TRBJ2-1; cdr3_aa: CASTTNGLVGNEQFF; cdr3_nt: TGTGCCAGCACCACAAACGGACTAGTGGGCAATGAGCAGTTCTTC
d_call: -; clone_size: -; v_call: TRBV28; j_call: TRBJ2-7; cdr3_aa: CASSLLILPGYEQYF; cdr3_nt: TGTGCCAGCAGTTTATTGATACTGCCCGGATACGAGCAGTACTTC
d_call: -; clone_size: -; v_call: TRBV2; j_call: TRBJ2-3; cdr3_aa: CASSSPNSMTQYF; cdr3_nt: TGTGCCAGCAGTTCACCAAATAGTATGACGCAGTATTTT
d_call: -; clone_size: -; v_call: TRBV25-1; j_call: TRBJ2-3; cdr3_aa: CASSNRETSTDTQYF; cdr3_nt: TGTGCCAGCAGTAACAGAGAAACTAGCACAGATACGCAGTATTTT
d_call: TRBD2; clone_size: -; v_call: TRBV4-1; j_call: TRBJ2-1; cdr3_aa: CASSRGLAGVNEQFF; cdr3_nt: TGCGCCAGCAGCCGAGGACTAGCGGGAGTGAATGAGCAGTTCTTC
d_call: TRBD2; clone_size: -; v_call: TRBV13; j_call: TRBJ2-7; cdr3_aa: CASSALGGRDEQYF; cdr3_nt: TGTGCCAGCAGTGCTCTTGGCGGGAGAGACGAGCAGTACTTC
d_call: -; clone_size: -; v_call: TRBV2; j_call: TRBJ1-5; cdr3_aa: CASGREESNQPQHF; cdr3_nt: TGTGCCAGCGGCCGCGAGGAAAGCAATCAGCCCCAGCATTTT
d_call: TRBD2; clone_size: -; v_call: TRBV6-1; j_call: TRBJ2-3; cdr3_aa: CANGVQAGGPDTQYF; cdr3_nt: TGTGCCAACGGTGTGCAGGCGGGAGGCCCAGATACGCAGTATTTT
d_call: -; clone_size: -; v_call: TRBV10-3; j_call: TRBJ2-5; cdr3_aa: CAISDRVGETQYF; cdr3_nt: TGTGCCATCAGTGACAGGGTTGGGGAGACCCAGTACTTC
d_call: -; clone_size: -; v_call: TRBV7-2; j_call: TRBJ2-7; cdr3_aa: CASSLWESYEQYF; cdr3_nt: TGTGCCAGCAGCTTATGGGAGTCCTACGAGCAGTACTTC
d_call: TRBD2; clone_size: -; v_call: TRBV7-2; j_call: TRBJ2-2; cdr3_aa: CASSFGLAGGNTGELFF; cdr3_nt: TGTGCCAGCAGCTTCGGACTAGCGGGAGGGAACACCGGGGAGCTGTTTTTT
d_call: -; clone_size: -; v_call: TRBV5-8; j_call: TRBJ2-2; cdr3_aa: CASSHEYLANTGELFF; cdr3_nt: TGTGCCAGCAGCCACGAATACCTCGCGAACACCGGGGAGCTGTTTTTT
d_call: -; clone_size: -; v_call: TRBV7-9; j_call: TRBJ2-7; cdr3_aa: CASSSPSSGKSYEQYF; cdr3_nt: TGTGCCAGCAGTTCACCGAGTTCCGGGAAATCCTACGAGCAGTACTTC
d_call: TRBD1; clone_size: -; v_call: TRBV19; j_call: TRBJ2-7; cdr3_aa: CASSTDPGTGVYEQYF; cdr3_nt: TGTGCCAGTAGTACGGACCCCGGGACAGGGGTCTACGAGCAGTACTTC
d_call: -; clone_size: -; v_call: TRBV2; j_call: TRBJ2-5; cdr3_aa: CASSEALSVQETQYF; cdr3_nt: TGTGCCAGCAGTGAAGCGCTTTCGGTTCAAGAGACCCAGTACTTC
d_call: -; clone_size: -; v_call: TRBV29-1; j_call: TRBJ2-1; cdr3_aa: CSVLTSSYNEQFF; cdr3_nt: TGCAGCGTTCTAACGAGCTCCTACAATGAGCAGTTCTTC
d_call: -; clone_size: once; v_call: TRBV9; j_call: TRBJ1-1; cdr3_aa: CASSVAEGSAEAFF; cdr3_nt: TGTGCCAGCAGCGTAGCTGAAGGTTCCGCTGAAGCTTTCTTT
d_call: -; clone_size: -; v_call: TRBV7-9; j_call: TRBJ2-7; cdr3_aa: CASSRQGGTPYF; cdr3_nt: TGTGCCAGCAGCCGACAGGGTGGGACTCCTTACTTC
d_call: -; clone_size: -; v_call: TRBV28; j_call: TRBJ2-3; cdr3_aa: CASPSIAYRDTQYF; cdr3_nt: TGTGCCAGCCCCTCAATAGCCTACCGGGATACGCAGTATTTT
d_call: TRBD1; clone_size: -; v_call: TRBV11-1; j_call: TRBJ2-2; cdr3_aa: CASSFLQGSGELFF; cdr3_nt: TGTGCCAGCAGCTTCCTACAGGGGTCCGGGGAGCTGTTTTTT
d_call: TRBD2; clone_size: -; v_call: TRBV27; j_call: TRBJ2-7; cdr3_aa: CASSSGSSYEQYF; cdr3_nt: TGTGCCAGCAGTAGCGGGAGTAGCTACGAGCAGTACTTC
d_call: -; clone_size: -; v_call: TRBV27; j_call: TRBJ2-1; cdr3_aa: CASSALGGSYNEQFF; cdr3_nt: TGTGCCAGCAGTGCCTTGGGGGGATCCTACAATGAGCAGTTCTTC
d_call: -; clone_size: -; v_call: TRBV5-4; j_call: TRBJ1-3; cdr3_aa: CASSDGPSSGNTIYF; cdr3_nt: TGTGCCAGCAGCGACGGGCCATCCTCTGGAAACACCATATATTTT
d_call: -; clone_size: -; v_call: TRBV9; j_call: TRBJ1-5; cdr3_aa: CASSVGLLDQPQHF; cdr3_nt: TGTGCCAGCAGCGTAGGGCTCCTGGATCAGCCCCAGCATTTT
d_call: -; clone_size: few; v_call: TRBV13; j_call: TRBJ1-1; cdr3_aa: CASSPGSATEAFF; cdr3_nt: TGTGCCAGCAGCCCAGGAAGCGCCACTGAAGCTTTCTTT
d_call: -; clone_size: -; v_call: TRBV19; j_call: TRBJ1-5; cdr3_aa: CASSMEVLVSNQPQHF; cdr3_nt: TGTGCCAGTAGTATGGAGGTACTGGTTAGCAATCAGCCCCAGCATTTT
d_call: -; clone_size: -; v_call: TRBV5-8; j_call: TRBJ2-7; cdr3_aa: CASSPQGPEQYF; cdr3_nt: TGTGCCAGCAGCCCACAGGGACCCGAGCAGTACTTC
d_call: -; clone_size: -; v_call: TRBV27; j_call: TRBJ1-4; cdr3_aa: CASSTTPGRMGEKLFF; cdr3_nt: TGTGCCAGCAGTACAACCCCCGGCCGGATGGGTGAAAAACTGTTTTTT
d_call: TRBD2; clone_size: -; v_call: TRBV11-2; j_call: TRBJ2-2; cdr3_aa: CASSLLAGGPTGELFF; cdr3_nt: TGTGCCAGCAGCTTACTAGCGGGAGGCCCCACCGGGGAGCTGTTTTTT
d_call: -; clone_size: -; v_call: TRBV27; j_call: TRBJ2-7; cdr3_aa: CASSLWGDYEQYF; cdr3_nt: TGTGCCAGCAGTTTATGGGGAGACTACGAGCAGTACTTC
d_call: -; clone_size: -; v_call: TRBV6-5; j_call: TRBJ2-2; cdr3_aa: CASSGQKNTGELFF; cdr3_nt: TGTGCCAGCAGCGGACAGAAGAACACCGGGGAGCTGTTTTTT
d_call: TRBD2; clone_size: -; v_call: TRBV27; j_call: TRBJ2-1; cdr3_aa: CASSPGTSGIGNEQFF; cdr3_nt: TGTGCCAGCAGTCCGGGGACTAGCGGGATAGGGAATGAGCAGTTCTTC
d_call: -; clone_size: once; v_call: TRBV29-1; j_call: TRBJ1-3; cdr3_aa: CSVEAPKSVSGNTIYF; cdr3_nt: TGCAGCGTTGAAGCTCCGAAAAGTGTCTCTGGAAACACCATATATTTT
d_call: -; clone_size: -; v_call: TRBV10-2; j_call: TRBJ2-1; cdr3_aa: CASSVGKSSYNEQFF; cdr3_nt: TGCGCCAGCAGTGTGGGAAAAAGCTCCTACAATGAGCAGTTCTTC
d_call: TRBD2; clone_size: -; v_call: TRBV13; j_call: TRBJ2-7; cdr3_aa: CASSPPRGGPNEQYF; cdr3_nt: TGTGCCAGCAGCCCCCCCCGGGGGGGGCCAAACGAGCAGTACTTC
d_call: -; clone_size: once; v_call: TRBV28; j_call: TRBJ2-5; cdr3_aa: CASSSNRPEQYF; cdr3_nt: TGTGCCAGCAGTTCAAATAGGCCTGAGCAGTACTTC
d_call: -; clone_size: -; v_call: TRBV6-6; j_call: TRBJ1-5; cdr3_aa: CASAIGSQPQHF; cdr3_nt: TGTGCCAGCGCTATAGGGAGTCAGCCCCAGCATTTT
d_call: -; clone_size: -; v_call: TRBV4-1; j_call: TRBJ2-7; cdr3_aa: CASSQISGNYEQYF; cdr3_nt: TGCGCCAGCAGCCAAATTAGCGGAAACTACGAGCAGTACTTC
d_call: -; clone_size: -; v_call: TRBV30; j_call: TRBJ1-2; cdr3_aa: CAWKNDGYGYTF; cdr3_nt: TGTGCCTGGAAAAACGATGGCTATGGCTACACCTTC
d_call: -; clone_size: -; v_call: TRBV27; j_call: TRBJ2-1; cdr3_aa: CASSWTDYNEQFF; cdr3_nt: TGTGCCAGCAGTTGGACAGATTACAATGAGCAGTTCTTC
d_call: -; clone_size: -; v_call: TRBV10-3; j_call: TRBJ2-2; cdr3_aa: CAITPANTGELFF; cdr3_nt: TGTGCCATAACACCGGCGAACACCGGGGAGCTGTTTTTT
d_call: TRBD1; clone_size: -; v_call: TRBV5-4; j_call: TRBJ1-2; cdr3_aa: CASSPGVSGTGGDGYTF; cdr3_nt: TGTGCCAGCAGCCCTGGGGTATCCGGGACAGGGGGCGATGGCTACACCTTC
d_call: TRBD1; clone_size: -; v_call: TRBV11-2; j_call: TRBJ2-1; cdr3_aa: CASSGKTGIYNEQFF; cdr3_nt: TGTGCCAGCAGCGGAAAGACAGGGATCTACAATGAGCAGTTCTTC
d_call: TRBD1; clone_size: -; v_call: TRBV27; j_call: TRBJ1-1; cdr3_aa: CASSITGGFTEAFF; cdr3_nt: TGTGCCAGCAGTATCACAGGGGGTTTCACTGAAGCTTTCTTT
d_call: TRBD1; clone_size: -; v_call: TRBV4-1; j_call: TRBJ2-2; cdr3_aa: CASSRGQVTGELFF; cdr3_nt: TGCGCCAGCAGCCGAGGACAGGTCACCGGGGAGCTGTTTTTT
d_call: -; clone_size: -; v_call: TRBV5-6; j_call: TRBJ2-1; cdr3_aa: CASSFGQSSYNEQFF; cdr3_nt: TGTGCCAGCAGCTTTGGACAAAGCTCCTACAATGAGCAGTTCTTC
d_call: TRBD2; clone_size: -; v_call: TRBV10-2; j_call: TRBJ2-7; cdr3_aa: CASSDPSGLAVGYEQYF; cdr3_nt: TGCGCCAGCAGTGACCCCTCGGGACTAGCGGTAGGGTACGAGCAGTACTTC
d_call: -; clone_size: -; v_call: TRBV27; j_call: TRBJ1-5; cdr3_aa: CASSPFPGVSPSNQPQHF; cdr3_nt: TGTGCCAGCAGCCCCTTCCCAGGGGTAAGTCCGAGCAATCAGCCCCAGCATTTT
d_call: TRBD1; clone_size: -; v_call: TRBV9; j_call: TRBJ1-2; cdr3_aa: CASSVGTGNYGYTF; cdr3_nt: TGTGCCAGCAGCGTTGGGACAGGGAACTATGGCTACACCTTC
d_call: -; clone_size: -; v_call: TRBV5-6; j_call: TRBJ2-7; cdr3_aa: CASTLSTGISYEQYF; cdr3_nt: TGTGCCAGCACCCTCTCAACAGGGATCTCTTACGAGCAGTACTTC